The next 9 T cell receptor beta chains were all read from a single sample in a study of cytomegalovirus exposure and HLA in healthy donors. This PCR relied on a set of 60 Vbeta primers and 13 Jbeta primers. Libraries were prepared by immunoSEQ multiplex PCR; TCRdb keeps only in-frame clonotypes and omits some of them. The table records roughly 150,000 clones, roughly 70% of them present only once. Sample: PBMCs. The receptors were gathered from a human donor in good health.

CDR3 nucleotide sequence: TGTGCCAGCTCACCAACGAGGGAAGGTTACAATGAGCAGTTCTTC. Translated: CASSPTREGYNEQFF. The V and J genes are TRBV18 and TRBJ2-1, with a weak D call TRBD2 (5 bases). The germline CDR1 and CDR2 sequences are KGHSH and LQKENI. V lost 2 bases and J lost 4, with 12 bases in between. This CDR3 is 15 amino acids long.

In DNA form, the CDR3 reads TGTGCCAGCAGTGCCGGACTGATAAACATTCAGTACTTC. Protein sequence: CASSAGLINIQYF. The chain carries TRBV6-1 and TRBJ2-4, with a possible D match to TRBD2 (5 bases). V gave up 4 bases and J gave up 6 bases, with 10 bases separating them. CDR3 length: 13 amino acids. The germline gives CDR1 MNHNS, CDR2 SASEGT.

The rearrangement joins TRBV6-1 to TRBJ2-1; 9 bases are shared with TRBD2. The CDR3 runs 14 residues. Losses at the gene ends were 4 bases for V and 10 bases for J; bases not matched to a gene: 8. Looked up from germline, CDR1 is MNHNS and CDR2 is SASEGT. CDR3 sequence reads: CASSGLAEGTEQFF. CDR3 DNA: TGTGCCAGCAGTGGACTAGCGGAAGGGACCGAGCAGTTCTTC.

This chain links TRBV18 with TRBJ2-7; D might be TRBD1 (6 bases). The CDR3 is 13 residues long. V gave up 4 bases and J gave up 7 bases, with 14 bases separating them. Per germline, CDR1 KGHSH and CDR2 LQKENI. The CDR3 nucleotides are TGTGCCAGCTCACGTGGACAGTACCTGGAGCAGTACTTC. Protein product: CASSRGQYLEQYF. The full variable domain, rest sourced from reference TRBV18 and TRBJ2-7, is NAGVMQNPRHLVRRRGQEARLRCSPMKGHSHVYWYRQLPEEGLKFMVYLQKENIIDESGMPKERFSAEFPKEGPSILRIQQVVRGDSAAYFCASSRGQYLEQYFGPGTRLTVT.

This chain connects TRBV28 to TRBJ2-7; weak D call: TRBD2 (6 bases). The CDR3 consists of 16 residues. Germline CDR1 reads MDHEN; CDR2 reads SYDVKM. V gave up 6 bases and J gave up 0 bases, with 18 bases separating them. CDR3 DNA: TGTGCCAGCAGCTCTGAGGTAGCGGAAAACTCCTACGAGCAGTACTTC. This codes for CASSSEVAENSYEQYF.

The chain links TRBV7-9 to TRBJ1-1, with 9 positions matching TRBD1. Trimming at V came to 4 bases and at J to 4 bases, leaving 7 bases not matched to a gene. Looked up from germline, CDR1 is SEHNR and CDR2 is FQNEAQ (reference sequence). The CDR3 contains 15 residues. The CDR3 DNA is TGTGCCAGCAGCTCCGGGACAGGGTTGGTCACTGAAGCTTTCTTT. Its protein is CASSSGTGLVTEAFF.

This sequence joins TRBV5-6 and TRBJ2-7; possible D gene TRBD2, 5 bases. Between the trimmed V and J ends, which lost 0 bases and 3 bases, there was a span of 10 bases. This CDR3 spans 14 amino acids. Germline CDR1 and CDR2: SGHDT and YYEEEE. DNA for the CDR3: TGTGCCAGCAGCTTGGACGGGAAACTCTACGAGCAGTACTTC. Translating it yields CASSLDGKLYEQYF.

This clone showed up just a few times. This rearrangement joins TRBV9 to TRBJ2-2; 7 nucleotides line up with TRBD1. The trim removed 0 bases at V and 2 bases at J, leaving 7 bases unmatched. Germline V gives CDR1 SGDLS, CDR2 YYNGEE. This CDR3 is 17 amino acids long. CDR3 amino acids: CASSVARQGPNTGELFF. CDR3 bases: TGTGCCAGCAGCGTAGCGAGACAGGGCCCTAACACCGGGGAGCTGTTTTTT.

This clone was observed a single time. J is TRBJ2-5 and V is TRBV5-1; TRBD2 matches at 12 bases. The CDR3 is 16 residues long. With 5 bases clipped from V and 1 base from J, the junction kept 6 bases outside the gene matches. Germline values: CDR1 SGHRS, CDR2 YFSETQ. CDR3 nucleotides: TGCGCCAGCAGACCTACTAGCGGGAGGTTCCAAGAGACCCAGTACTTC. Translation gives CASRPTSGRFQETQYF.